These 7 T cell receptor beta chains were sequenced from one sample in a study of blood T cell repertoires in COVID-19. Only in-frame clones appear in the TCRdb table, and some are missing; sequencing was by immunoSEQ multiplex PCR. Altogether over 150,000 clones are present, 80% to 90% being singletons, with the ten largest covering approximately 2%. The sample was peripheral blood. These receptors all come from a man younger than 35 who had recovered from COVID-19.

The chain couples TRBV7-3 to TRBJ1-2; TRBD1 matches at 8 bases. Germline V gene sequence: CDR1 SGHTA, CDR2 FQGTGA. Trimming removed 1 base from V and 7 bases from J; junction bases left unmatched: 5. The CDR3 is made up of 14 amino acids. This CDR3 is CASSLSRTGSGYTF. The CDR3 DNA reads TGTGCCAGCAGCTTAAGCAGGACAGGGTCTGGCTACACCTTC.

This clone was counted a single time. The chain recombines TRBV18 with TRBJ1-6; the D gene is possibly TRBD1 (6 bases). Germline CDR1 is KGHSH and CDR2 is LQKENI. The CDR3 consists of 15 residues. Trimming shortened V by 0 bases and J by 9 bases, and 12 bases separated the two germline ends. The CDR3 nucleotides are TGTGCCAGCTCACCACCGGACAGAAGGGCTTCACCCCTCCACTTT. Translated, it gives CASSPPDRRASPLHF. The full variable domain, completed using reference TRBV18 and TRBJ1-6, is NAGVMQNPRHLVRRRGQEARLRCSPMKGHSHVYWYRQLPEEGLKFMVYLQKENIIDESGMPKERFSAEFPKEGPSILRIQQVVRGDSAAYFCASSPPDRRASPLHFGNGTRLTVT.

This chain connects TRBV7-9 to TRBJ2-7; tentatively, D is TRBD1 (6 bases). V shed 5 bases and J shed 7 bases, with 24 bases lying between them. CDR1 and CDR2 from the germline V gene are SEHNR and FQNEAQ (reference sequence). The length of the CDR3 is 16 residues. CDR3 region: CASSPRGTEVSGEQYF. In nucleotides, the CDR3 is TGTGCCAGCAGCCCGAGGGGGACGGAGGTATCTGGGGAGCAGTACTTC.

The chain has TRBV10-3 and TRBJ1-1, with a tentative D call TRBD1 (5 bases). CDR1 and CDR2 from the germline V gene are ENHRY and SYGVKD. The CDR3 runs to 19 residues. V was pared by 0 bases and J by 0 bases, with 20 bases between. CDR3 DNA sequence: TGTGCCATCAGTGAGTCGGGGGGTCGGGACTCCTTCTTGAACACTGAAGCTTTCTTT. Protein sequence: CAISESGGRDSFLNTEAFF.

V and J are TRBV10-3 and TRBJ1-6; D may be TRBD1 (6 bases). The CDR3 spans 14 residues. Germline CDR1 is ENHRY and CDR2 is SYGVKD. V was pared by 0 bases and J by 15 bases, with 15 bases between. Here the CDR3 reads CAISESRDKKLLHF. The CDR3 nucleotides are TGTGCCATCAGTGAGTCCAGGGACAAAAAGCTCCTCCACTTT.

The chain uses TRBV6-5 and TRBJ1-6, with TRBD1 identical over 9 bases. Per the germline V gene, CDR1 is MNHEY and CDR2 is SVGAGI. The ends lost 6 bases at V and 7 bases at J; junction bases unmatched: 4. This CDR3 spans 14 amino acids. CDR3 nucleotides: TGTGCCAGCAGCCGGGACAGGGCGAATTCACCCCTCCACTTT. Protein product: CASSRDRANSPLHF.

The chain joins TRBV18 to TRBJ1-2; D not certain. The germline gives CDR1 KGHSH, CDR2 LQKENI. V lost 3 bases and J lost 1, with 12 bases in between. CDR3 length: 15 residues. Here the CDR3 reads CASSPTRVDNYGYTF. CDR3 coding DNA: TGTGCCAGCTCACCGACGAGGGTGGATAACTATGGCTACACCTTC.